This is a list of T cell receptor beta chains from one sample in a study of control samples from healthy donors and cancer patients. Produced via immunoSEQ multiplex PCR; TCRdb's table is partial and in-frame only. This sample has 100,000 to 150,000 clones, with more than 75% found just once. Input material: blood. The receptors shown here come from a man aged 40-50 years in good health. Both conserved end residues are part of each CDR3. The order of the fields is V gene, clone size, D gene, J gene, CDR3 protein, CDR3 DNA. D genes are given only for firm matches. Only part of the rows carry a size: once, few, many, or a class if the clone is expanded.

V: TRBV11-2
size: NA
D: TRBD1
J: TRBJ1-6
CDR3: CASSLMTGGPNSPLHF
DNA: TGTGCCAGCAGCTTAATGACAGGGGGGCCGAATTCACCCCTCCACTTT

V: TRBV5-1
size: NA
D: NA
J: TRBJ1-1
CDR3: CASSLVGGPTEAFF
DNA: TGCGCCAGCAGCTTGGTGGGGGGGCCCACTGAAGCTTTCTTT

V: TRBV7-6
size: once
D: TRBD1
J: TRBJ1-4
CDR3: CASSGRTGEAKLFF
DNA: TGTGCCAGCAGCGGACGGACAGGGGAGGCCAAACTGTTTTTT

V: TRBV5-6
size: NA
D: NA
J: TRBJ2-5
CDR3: CASSLFGGAGETQYF
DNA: TGTGCCAGCAGCTTGTTCGGGGGCGCGGGGGAGACCCAGTACTTC

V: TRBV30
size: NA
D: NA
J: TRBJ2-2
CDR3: CAWSVTGLGVWNTGELFF
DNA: TGTGCCTGGAGTGTCACGGGTCTCGGGGTTTGGAACACCGGGGAGCTGTTTTTT

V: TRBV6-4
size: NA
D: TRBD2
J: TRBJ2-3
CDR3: CASSGLAGGSTDTQYF
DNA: TGTGCCAGCAGTGGACTAGCGGGGGGCTCCACAGATACGCAGTATTTT

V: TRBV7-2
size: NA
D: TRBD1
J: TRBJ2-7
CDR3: CASSLTGIEQYF
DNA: TGTGCCAGCAGCTTGACAGGGATTGAGCAGTACTTC

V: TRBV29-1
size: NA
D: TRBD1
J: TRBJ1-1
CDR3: CSVPGTEMNTEAFF
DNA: TGCAGCGTCCCCGGGACAGAGATGAACACTGAAGCTTTCTTT

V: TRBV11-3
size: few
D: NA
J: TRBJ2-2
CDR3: CASSLEGWGGELFF
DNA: TGTGCCAGCAGCTTAGAAGGATGGGGCGGGGAGCTGTTTTTT

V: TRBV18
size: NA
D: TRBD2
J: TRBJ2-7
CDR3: CASSRGRLSGVLSYEQYF
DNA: TGTGCCAGCTCCCGGGGGAGGCTTAGCGGGGTTCTCTCCTACGAGCAGTACTTC

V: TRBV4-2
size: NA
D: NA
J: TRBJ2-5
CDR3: CASSHGRQEQETQYF
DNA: TGTGCCAGCAGCCACGGGCGGCAGGAACAAGAGACCCAGTACTTC

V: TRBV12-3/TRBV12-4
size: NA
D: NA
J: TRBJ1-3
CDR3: CASSYLPGNTIYF
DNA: TGTGCCAGCAGTTACCTTCCTGGAAACACCATATATTTT

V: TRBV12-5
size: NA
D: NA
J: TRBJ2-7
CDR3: CASGLFTKSEGQYF
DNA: TGTGCTAGTGGTTTGTTCACCAAATCGGAGGGGCAGTACTTC

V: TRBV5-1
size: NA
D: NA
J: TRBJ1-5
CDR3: CASSKDRQVNSNQPQHF
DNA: TGCGCCAGCAGCAAGGACCGCCAAGTAAATAGCAATCAGCCCCAGCATTTT

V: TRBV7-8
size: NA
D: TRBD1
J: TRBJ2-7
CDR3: CASSPGRDRSYEQYF
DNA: TGTGCCAGCAGCCCAGGGCGGGACAGGAGCTACGAGCAGTACTTC

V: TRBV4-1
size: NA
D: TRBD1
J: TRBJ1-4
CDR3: CASSQGGQGGEKLFF
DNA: TGCGCCAGCAGCCAAGGGGGACAGGGAGGGGAAAAACTGTTTTTT

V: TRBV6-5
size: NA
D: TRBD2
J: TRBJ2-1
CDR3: CASSYGGTSGYNEQFF
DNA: TGTGCCAGCAGTTACGGCGGGACTAGTGGTTACAATGAGCAGTTCTTC

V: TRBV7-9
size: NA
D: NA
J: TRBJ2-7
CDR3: CASSPTGRSSYEQYF
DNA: TGTGCCAGCAGCCCGACGGGAAGAAGCTCCTACGAGCAGTACTTC

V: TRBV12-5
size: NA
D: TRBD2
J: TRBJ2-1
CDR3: CASGLQRGGGSYNEQFF
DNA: TGTGCTAGTGGTTTGCAGCGGGGGGGCGGCTCCTACAATGAGCAGTTCTTC

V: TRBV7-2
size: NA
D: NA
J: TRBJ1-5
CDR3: CASSLGGTTSNQPQHF
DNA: TGTGCCAGCAGCTTAGGGGGGACGACGAGCAATCAGCCCCAGCATTTT

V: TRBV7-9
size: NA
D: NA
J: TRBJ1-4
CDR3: CACGGEKLFF
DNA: TGTGCCTGCGGGGGTGAAAAACTGTTTTTT

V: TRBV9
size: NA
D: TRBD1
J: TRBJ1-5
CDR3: CASSRGTGNQPQHF
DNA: TGTGCCAGCAGCCGAGGGACAGGCAATCAGCCCCAGCATTTT

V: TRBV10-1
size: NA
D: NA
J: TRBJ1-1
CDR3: CASSRHRMNTEAFF
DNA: TGCGCCAGCAGTCGACACCGCATGAACACTGAAGCTTTCTTT

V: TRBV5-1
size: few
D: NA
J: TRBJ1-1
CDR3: CASSLEGANTEAFF
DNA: TGCGCCAGCAGCTTGGAAGGCGCGAACACTGAAGCTTTCTTT

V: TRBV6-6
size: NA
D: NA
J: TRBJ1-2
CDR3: CASSLATVMPNYGYTF
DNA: TGTGCCAGCAGTTTGGCGACAGTGATGCCTAACTATGGCTACACCTTC

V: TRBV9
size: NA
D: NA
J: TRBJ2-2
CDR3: CASSVARIAGELFF
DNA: TGTGCCAGCAGCGTAGCCCGAATAGCCGGGGAGCTGTTTTTT

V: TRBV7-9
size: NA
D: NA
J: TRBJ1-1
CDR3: CASSWGTENTEAFF
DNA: TGTGCCAGCAGCTGGGGGACCGAGAACACTGAAGCTTTCTTT

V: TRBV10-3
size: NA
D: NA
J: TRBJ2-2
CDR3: CAISFRTPGELFF
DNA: TGTGCCATCAGTTTTAGGACGCCCGGGGAGCTGTTTTTT

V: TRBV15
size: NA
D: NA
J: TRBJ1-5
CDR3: CATSPGFSNQPQHF
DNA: TGTGCCACCAGCCCAGGGTTCTCCAATCAGCCCCAGCATTTT

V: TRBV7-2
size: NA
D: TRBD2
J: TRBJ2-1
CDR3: CASSTGGGDNEQFF
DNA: TGTGCCAGCAGCACGGGGGGGGGAGACAATGAGCAGTTCTTC

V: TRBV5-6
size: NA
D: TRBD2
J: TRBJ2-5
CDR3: CASSLLQAGGLETQYF
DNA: TGTGCCAGCAGCTTGCTTCAGGCGGGGGGGCTTGAGACCCAGTACTTC

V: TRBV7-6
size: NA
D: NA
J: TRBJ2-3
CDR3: CASRHGGSTDTQYF
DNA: TGTGCCAGCCGTCACGGCGGGAGCACAGATACGCAGTATTTT

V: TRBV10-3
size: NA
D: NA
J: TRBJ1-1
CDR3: CAISESGERAFF
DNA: TGTGCCATCAGTGAGTCGGGGGAGAGAGCTTTCTTT

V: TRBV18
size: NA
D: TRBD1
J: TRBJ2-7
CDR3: CASSPSSGTGGEQYF
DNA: TGTGCCAGCTCACCGAGTTCCGGGACAGGGGGCGAGCAGTACTTC

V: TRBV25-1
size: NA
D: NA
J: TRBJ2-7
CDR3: CASSAQDSHDTYEQYF
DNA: TGTGCCAGCAGTGCCCAGGACAGCCATGATACCTACGAGCAGTACTTC

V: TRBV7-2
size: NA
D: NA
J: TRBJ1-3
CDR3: CASSLGIAGNTIYF
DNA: TGTGCCAGCAGCTTAGGCATAGCTGGAAACACCATATATTTT

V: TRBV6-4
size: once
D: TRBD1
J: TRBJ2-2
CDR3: CASAPGQGDTGELFF
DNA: TGTGCCAGCGCGCCGGGACAGGGAGACACCGGGGAGCTGTTTTTT

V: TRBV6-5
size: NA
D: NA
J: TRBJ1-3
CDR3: CASSLDSGNTIYF
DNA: TGTGCCAGCAGTTTGGACTCTGGAAACACCATATATTTT

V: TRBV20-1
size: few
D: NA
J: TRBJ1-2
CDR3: CSAGGVGGYTF
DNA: TGCAGTGCAGGCGGGGTCGGGGGCTACACCTTC

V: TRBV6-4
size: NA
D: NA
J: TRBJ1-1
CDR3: CASSDSAVKPEAFF
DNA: TGTGCCAGCAGTGACTCGGCCGTTAAACCTGAAGCTTTCTTT

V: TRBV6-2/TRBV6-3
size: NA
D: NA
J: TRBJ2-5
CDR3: CASSTLGTETQYF
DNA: TGTGCCAGCAGCACTCTGGGGACGGAGACCCAGTACTTC